Presented here are 19 T cell receptor beta chains from one specimen sequenced in a study of shared clonotypes between healthy human individuals. Sequencing used immunoSEQ multiplex PCR; TCRdb keeps in-frame clones, though not all of them. The sample has 850,000 to 1,200,000 clones, more than 65% seen once. The specimen sequenced was memory CD4+ T cells sorted from blood. Subset reported: CD45RA-negative fraction. These receptors came from a man aged 18-30 years in good health.

The V call is TRBV30, the J call TRBJ1-4; the match to TRBD1 covers 8 bases. J gave up 5 bases and V 8 bases, and 7 bases lay outside the gene matches. In germline, CDR1 is GTSNPN, CDR2 SVGIG (reference sequence). The CDR3 runs to 13 residues. DNA for the CDR3: TGTGCCGGTCAGGGGGCGGTAAATGAAAAACTGTTTTTT. It translates to CAGQGAVNEKLFF.

V gene TRBV10-3 combines with J gene TRBJ2-2; 7 nucleotides agree with TRBD2. The CDR3 has 15 amino acids. Germline V gene sequence: CDR1 ENHRY, CDR2 SYGVKD. The J segment lost 3 bases and the V segment lost 4 bases, leaving 5 bases of the junction unmatched. CDR3 in DNA: TGTGCCATCAGTGGGGCAGGGAGGGACACCGGGGAGCTGTTTTTT. Translated, it gives CAISGAGRDTGELFF.

This clone is a singleton in its sample. A much more abundant neighbour one base away suggests this may be a read error. The CDR3: CASSLRGTEAFF. Written as DNA, the CDR3 is TGTGCCAGCAGCTTACGCGGGACTGAAGCTTTCTTT. This sequence joins TRBV7-8 and TRBJ1-1; D unresolved. CDR1 SGHVS and CDR2 FQNEAQ come from the germline V gene. The CDR3 contains 12 residues. The V gene lost 2 bases and the J gene lost 5 bases, with 6 bases spanning the gap.

Notes on this clone: Its ends do not fully match the called genes, so a read error is possible. This chain joins TRBV10-3 and TRBJ1-2, with D uncertain. The CDR3 runs 16 residues. Germline V gene lookup returns CDR1 ENHRY and CDR2 SYGVKD. For the CDR3, the DNA is TGTGCCATCAGTGAGTCACCACTCGCATCTTACTATAGCTACACCTTC. Translation gives CAISESPLASYYSYTF.

This clone has more than one count but fewer than ten. Other DNA sequences within the sample encode an identical CDR3. The rearrangement links TRBV5-1 to TRBJ1-5, with TRBD1 as a possible D gene (6 bases). The CDR3 covers 14 residues. Trimming removed 4 bases at V and 3 bases at J, with 11 bases between. Germline lookup yields CDR1 SGHRS and CDR2 YFSETQ. The CDR3 DNA follows: TGCGCCAGCAGCCCAACAGGGCCCAATCAGCCCCAGCATTTT. It encodes CASSPTGPNQPQHF. Combining the CDR3 with reference TRBV5-1 and TRBJ1-5 gives the whole variable domain KAGVTQTPRYLIKTRGQQVTLSCSPISGHRSVSWYQQTPGQGLQFLFEYFSETQRNKGNFPGRFSGRQFSNSRSEMNVSTLELGDSALYLCASSPTGPNQPQHFGDGTRLSIL.

A few counts support this clone. This chain links TRBV6-5 with TRBJ2-5; D might be TRBD2 (6 bases). The CDR3 has 13 amino acids. Trimming took 1 base from V and 9 from J, leaving 12 bases between them. Per germline, CDR1 MNHEY and CDR2 SVGAGI. This chain's CDR3 is CASSYWGEDAQYF. CDR3 nucleotide sequence: TGTGCCAGCAGTTACTGGGGGGAGGATGCCCAGTACTTC.

The CDR3 spells CASSMTGGGETQYF. The CDR3 DNA reads as TGTGCCAGCAGTATGACAGGGGGCGGGGAGACCCAGTACTTC. The V gene is TRBV2, the J gene TRBJ2-5; TRBD1 aligns across 10 bases. CDR1 is SNHLY and CDR2 is FYNNEI in the germline V gene. The CDR3 extends over 14 amino acids. V trimming: 5 bases; J trimming: 5 bases; junction bases outside the gene matches: 5.

In its sample, this clone was seen once. The genes are TRBV7-2 and TRBJ2-7; a weak D match, TRBD2 (6 bases). This CDR3 has 13 residues. Germline V gives CDR1 SGHTA, CDR2 FQGNSA. The V and J ends lost 6 bases and 0 bases respectively, with 9 bases between them. This CDR3 is CASRGGSSYEQYF. CDR3 sequence (DNA): TGTGCCAGCAGGGGGGGATCCTCCTACGAGCAGTACTTC. Full variable domain (outside the CDR3, taken from reference TRBV7-2 and TRBJ2-7): GAGVSQSPSNKVTEKGKDVELRCDPISGHTALYWYRQSLGQGLEFLIYFQGNSAPDKSGLPSDRFSAERTGGSVSTLTIQRTQQEDSAVYLCASRGGSSYEQYFGPGTRLTVT.

This clone was counted only a few times. The gene calls are TRBV7-9 and TRBJ2-7; 12 nucleotides match TRBD1. Trimming took 3 bases from V and 6 from J; bases not matched to a gene: 9. The CDR3 is 16 residues long. The germline V gene encodes CDR1 SEHNR and CDR2 FQNEAQ (reference sequence). In DNA, the CDR3 is TGTGCCAGCAGCTTGCGGGGACAGGGGGCTAGAGGCGAGCAGTACTTC. This sequence encodes CASSLRGQGARGEQYF.

A remark on this clone: This may come from a read error, since a much larger clone is one base off. Other nucleotide sequences from this sample produce the same CDR3. The chain carries TRBV7-2 and TRBJ2-5, with D unresolved. The end of the DNA fits TRBJ2-7 better, so the J call may be wrong. The germline gives CDR1 SGHTA, CDR2 FQGNSA. CDR3 length: 13 amino acids. The CDR3 reads CASSLGVSYEQYF. DNA of the CDR3: TGTGCCAGCAGCTTAGGGGTGTCCTACGAGCAGTACTTC.

This clone was seen repeatedly, ten times or more. The identical CDR3 is also encoded by other nucleotide sequences in the sample. The chain links TRBV6-5 to TRBJ2-7; TRBD2 aligns across 8 bases. The CDR3 is 14 residues long. V lost 2 bases and J lost 2; bases outside the gene matches: 2. The germline V gene has CDR1 MNHEY and CDR2 SVGAGI. For the CDR3, the DNA is TGTGCCAGCAGTTACGGCGGGAGGACCTACGAGCAGTACTTC. This sequence encodes CASSYGGRTYEQYF.

The chain is built from TRBV7-9 and TRBJ1-4; D not certain. This CDR3 spans 14 amino acids. The germline gives CDR1 SEHNR, CDR2 FQNEAQ (reference sequence). Trimming removed 4 bases at V and 3 bases at J, with 9 bases between. The CDR3: CASSSSGSNEKLFF. CDR3 bases: TGTGCCAGCAGCTCCTCCGGGTCTAATGAAAAACTGTTTTTT. Full variable domain (missing parts from reference TRBV7-9 and TRBJ1-4): DTGVSQNPRHKITKRGQNVTFRCDPISEHNRLYWYRQTLGQGPEFLTYFQNEAQLEKSRLLSDRFSAERPKGSFSTLEIQRTEQGDSAMYLCASSSSGSNEKLFFGSGTQLSVL.

This chain connects TRBV2 to TRBJ2-3; 10 bases map to TRBD2. The germline CDR1 and CDR2 sequences are SNHLY and FYNNEI. The CDR3 totals 15 residues. V gave up 8 bases and J gave up 1 base; unmatched junction bases: 6. CDR3 region: CASGLGTSGTDTQYF. CDR3 nucleotide sequence: TGTGCCAGCGGACTCGGGACTAGCGGCACAGATACGCAGTATTTT.

The chain recombines TRBV5-4 with TRBJ2-7, with D unclear. The CDR3 runs to 14 residues. Trimming left V 0 bases short and J 2 bases short, with 9 bases between. Germline V gene data show CDR1 as SGHNT and CDR2 as YYREEE (reference sequence). The CDR3 coding sequence is TGTGCCAGCAGCTTGGAAAAGGGTCCCTACGAGCAGTACTTC. It specifies CASSLEKGPYEQYF.

V and J are TRBV19 and TRBJ1-3, with TRBD1 matching 7 bases. Germline trimming cut 5 bases from V and 7 bases from J; bases unmatched to any gene: 14. Germline V CDR1 and CDR2: LNHDA, SQIVND (reference sequence). The CDR3 is 16 residues long. CDR3 nucleotide sequence: TGTGCCAGTAGTGAGGAGACAGGGCGGCAAGCGAACACCATATATTTT. Residues: CASSEETGRQANTIYF.

This clone was seen more than once but under ten times. The chain uses TRBV10-3 and TRBJ1-1; TRBD1 is a possible D gene (5 bases). V was shortened by 3 bases and J by 6 bases, with 8 bases between the two germline ends. The CDR3 has 12 residues. Germline CDR1 is ENHRY and CDR2 is SYGVKD. The CDR3 nucleotides are TGTGCCATCAGTGACCAGGGATCTGAAGCTTTCTTT. Its protein product is CAISDQGSEAFF.

V usage is TRBV5-1 and J usage is TRBJ2-4; TRBD1 matches at 9 bases. The CDR3 has 17 residues. Germline V gene lookup returns CDR1 SGHRS and CDR2 YFSETQ. With 4 bases clipped from V and 2 bases from J, the junction kept 10 bases outside the gene matches. The CDR3 loop reads CASSLQTGGLTKNIQYF. The CDR3 DNA follows: TGCGCCAGCAGCCTTCAGACAGGGGGATTGACCAAAAACATTCAGTACTTC.

The chain has TRBV11-2 and TRBJ2-2; D is perhaps TRBD2 (5 bases). The germline CDR1 and CDR2 sequences are SGHAT and FQNNGV. This CDR3 is built from 16 residues. V lost 0 bases, J lost 4 bases, and 12 bases lay in between. The CDR3 sequence is CASSLDGGLVTGELFF. The DNA of the CDR3 is TGTGCCAGCAGCTTAGATGGCGGGTTGGTCACCGGGGAGCTGTTTTTT.

The chain recombines TRBV19 with TRBJ2-2, with TRBD1 matching 7 bases. The germline V gene has CDR1 LNHDA and CDR2 SQIVND (reference sequence). Trimming removed 10 bases from V and 4 bases from J; junction bases left unmatched: 9. There are 14 residues in the CDR3. The CDR3 here is CATAERGPTGELFF. In DNA, the CDR3 is TGTGCCACCGCCGAGAGGGGGCCCACCGGGGAGCTGTTTTTT.